Given below is one T cell receptor (beta chain) in context. The data are from a study of blood T cell repertoires in COVID-19. Study at large: In each case, the material was cDNA or gDNA derived from T cells, B-cell-depleted T cells, or PBMCs.

The CDR3 is 14 amino acids. CDR1 is SGHRS and CDR2 is YFSETQ in the germline V gene. The J segment lost 4 bases and the V segment lost 3 bases, leaving 3 bases of the junction unmatched. Participants came from 24 US areas, aged roughly 18 to 89 years. Assignment of participants to cohorts was predicated upon participant-reported clinical history. Per the original methods: Scientists estimated how many nucleated cells there were by amplifying reference gene primers. TCRdb keeps only in-frame clones here, not all; method: immunoSEQ multiplex PCR. That table gives V, J and clone size, and the DNA gave D and trimming. The sample consists of around 250,000 clones, 88% of them appearing once.

Sequencing input: PBMCs or T cells enriched from blood (not recorded which). The clonotype originates from a middle-aged woman with acute COVID-19. The chain is built from TRBV5-1 and TRBJ1-2; TRBD1 agrees at 10 bases. CDR3 sequence reads: CASSSGTGAYGYTF. As DNA, the CDR3 is TGCGCCAGCAGCTCGGGGACAGGGGCCTATGGCTACACCTTC. The full variable domain, with the rest looked up from reference TRBV5-1 and TRBJ1-2, is KAGVTQTPRYLIKTRGQQVTLSCSPISGHRSVSWYQQTPGQGLQFLFEYFSETQRNKGNFPGRFSGRQFSNSRSEMNVSTLELGDSALYLCASSSGTGAYGYTFGSGTRLTVV.